One and the same sample provided the 20 T cell receptor beta chains below, sequenced in a study of blood T cells in healthy people across ages (dated by TCRdb to the mid-2010s). Libraries were prepared through 5' RACE. Reads for this sample came from an Illumina HiSeq 2500. A second PCR of 7 to 11 cycles was performed with a sample-barcoded 5' primer and a J-beta primer mix. TCRdb applied fastp at Q25 and MiXCR to the public reads, then kept only in-frame beta chains. Duplicate CDR3 protein sequences are folded into a single record with the most common DNA and genes. The sample yields some 1.4 million distinct CDR3 sequences; approximately 42% were counted once. The ten largest clones capture under 8% of the sample. What was sequenced was blood. The receptors were gathered from a woman under 30 in good health.

The rearrangement joins TRBV5-1 to TRBJ2-6; 7 bases are a match to TRBD1. There are 13 residues in the CDR3. V gave up 3 bases and J gave up 10 bases; unmatched junction bases: 4. The germline CDR1 and CDR2 sequences are SGHRS and YFSETQ. For the CDR3, the DNA is TGCGCCAGCAGCTCCGACAGGGTAAACGTCCTGACTTTC. This encodes CASSSDRVNVLTF.

This chain joins TRBV5-1 and TRBJ1-2, with 9 bases aligning to TRBD1. Germline-derived CDR1 and CDR2 are SGHRS and YFSETQ. V lost 1 base, J lost 3 bases, and 4 bases stayed unmatched. The CDR3 covers 15 residues. The DNA of the CDR3 is TGCGCCAGCAGCTTGCGAGGGGACAGGGACTATGGCTACACCTTC. This codes for CASSLRGDRDYGYTF.

The table lists this clonotype with a few counts. The chain links TRBV18 to TRBJ2-3; weak D call: TRBD2 (6 bases). The CDR3 totals 15 residues. Germline loops: CDR1 KGHSH, CDR2 LQKENI. Trimming took 5 bases from V and 4 from J, leaving 16 bases between them. Here the CDR3 DNA reads TGTGCCAGCTCAGGAGGGATGTCCGGGGCAGATACGCAGTATTTT. The encoded protein is CASSGGMSGADTQYF.

CDR3 amino acids: CASSVVLSGITDTQYF. The CDR3 DNA follows: TGTGCCAGCAGCGTAGTACTTAGCGGGATTACAGATACGCAGTATTTT. The chain links TRBV9 to TRBJ2-3, with 8 bases lining up with TRBD2. Germline CDR1 and CDR2: SGDLS and YYNGEE. This CDR3 has 16 residues. V was clipped by 0 bases and J by 3 bases; unmatched bases: 6.

The gene calls are TRBV6-1 and TRBJ2-5, with 10 bases fitting TRBD2. The germline gives CDR1 MNHNS, CDR2 SASEGT. V dropped 6 bases and J dropped 5; count of bases not matched to a gene: 12. This CDR3 is built from 16 residues. In DNA form, the CDR3 reads TGTGCCAGCAGCACCTCAGTAGCGGGGGGCCAGGAGACCCAGTACTTC. Amino acid sequence: CASSTSVAGGQETQYF.

V usage is TRBV27 and J usage is TRBJ2-3, with TRBD2 matching over 11 bases. The germline gives CDR1 MNHEY, CDR2 SMNVEV (reference sequence). The trim removed 6 bases at V and 0 bases at J, leaving 11 bases unmatched. The CDR3 sequence is 18 residues long. The CDR3 sequence is CASSRGLAGSPSTDTQYF. The CDR3 DNA reads as TGTGCCAGCAGCCGAGGACTAGCGGGTTCCCCTAGCACAGATACGCAGTATTTT.

This clonotype appeared a few times. The J gene is TRBJ2-7, the V gene TRBV11-2; unclear D gene. This CDR3 is 10 amino acids long. V was clipped by 0 bases and J by 8 bases, with 2 bases between them. Germline CDR1 SGHAT, CDR2 FQNNGV. CDR3 amino acids: CASSLDQQYF. The CDR3 DNA reads as TGTGCCAGCAGCTTAGACCAGCAGTACTTC.

V is TRBV5-1 and J is TRBJ2-3; 8 bases map to TRBD1. The CDR3 covers 15 residues. The V segment lost 4 bases and the J segment 1 base; nucleotides outside the gene matches: 5. Looked up from germline, CDR1 is SGHRS and CDR2 is YFSETQ. CDR3 residues: CASSGQGLGTDTQYF. CDR3 sequence (DNA): TGCGCCAGCAGCGGACAGGGCTTGGGCACAGATACGCAGTATTTT.

This clonotype has more than one count but fewer than ten. The CDR3 protein is CSAIGTASHEQFF. For the CDR3, the DNA is TGCAGTGCTATCGGGACAGCGTCCCATGAGCAGTTCTTC. V is TRBV20-1 and J is TRBJ2-1, with 7 bases lining up with TRBD1. Germline-derived CDR1 and CDR2 are DFQATT and SNEGSKA (reference sequence). This CDR3 region has 13 residues. The trim removed 4 bases at V and 8 bases at J, leaving 8 bases unmatched.

In its sample, this clonotype was seen a few times. The chain employs TRBV6-1 and TRBJ1-2, with TRBD1 matching over 7 bases. Looked up from germline, CDR1 is MNHNS and CDR2 is SASEGT. This CDR3 contains 13 residues. After removal of 8 bases from V and 4 bases from J, the junction contained 7 bases not matched to a gene. For the CDR3, the DNA is TGTGCCAGCGATAGGGGACAGCTCTATGGCTACACCTTC. Translated: CASDRGQLYGYTF.

V is TRBV29-1 and J is TRBJ1-1, with TRBD1 matching 12 bases. The length of the CDR3 is 14 residues. Germline assignment: CDR1 SQVTM and CDR2 ANQGSEA. Trimming removed 6 bases from V and 4 bases from J; junction bases left unmatched: 6. CDR3 sequence: CSVGGQGAVTEAFF. The DNA of the CDR3 is TGCAGCGTCGGGGGACAGGGGGCCGTCACTGAAGCTTTCTTT.

The V gene is TRBV6-5, the J gene TRBJ2-7; D assignment may be TRBD1 or TRBD2 (5 bases each). V was clipped by 8 bases and J by 6 bases, with 20 bases between them. This CDR3 region has 14 residues. Germline CDR1 and CDR2: MNHEY and SVGAGI. The CDR3 DNA sequence: TGTGCCAGCGGAACCCACGAGGGGATGCGCGAGCAGTACTTC. This encodes CASGTHEGMREQYF.

This clonotype was detected many times. J is TRBJ2-3 and V is TRBV10-3; D might be TRBD2 (5 bases). Germline CDR1 ENHRY, CDR2 SYGVKD. The CDR3 contains 13 residues. Trimming took 3 bases from V and 2 from J, leaving 6 bases between them. In DNA form, the CDR3 reads TGTGCCATCAGTGAACGGGACACAGATACGCAGTATTTT. It specifies CAISERDTDTQYF.

The V and J genes are TRBV6-6 and TRBJ2-3; D is uncertain. The V gene's germline CDR1 is MNHNY and CDR2 SVGAGI (reference sequence). The length of the CDR3 is 15 residues. Trimming pared 8 bases from V and 0 bases from J, leaving 15 bases between. CDR3 sequence: CASAQPPSSTDTQYF. The CDR3 nucleotides are TGTGCCAGCGCCCAGCCTCCTTCTAGCACAGATACGCAGTATTTT.

The J gene is TRBJ2-4, the V gene TRBV6-1; 14 nucleotides match TRBD2. Matching the DNA end better, TRBJ2-7 makes the J call doubtful. Germline assignment: CDR1 MNHNS and CDR2 SASEGT. The length of the CDR3 is 14 residues. CDR3 bases: TGTGCCAGCAGGGGACTAGCGGGAGACTACGAGCAGTACTTC. It specifies CASRGLAGDYEQYF.

The J gene is TRBJ1-4, the V gene TRBV11-2; TRBD1 agrees at 8 bases. V trimming: 5 bases; J trimming: 5 bases; junction bases outside the gene matches: 4. This CDR3 contains 14 residues. Per germline, CDR1 SGHAT and CDR2 FQNNGV. The CDR3 spells CASSIHRGNEKLFF. CDR3 DNA sequence: TGTGCCAGCAGCATCCACAGGGGGAATGAAAAACTGTTTTTT.

The chain links TRBV2 to TRBJ2-7; 10 positions match TRBD1. The V and J ends lost 6 bases and 10 bases, in that order; junction bases with no gene match: 15. The CDR3 covers 15 residues. CDR1 is SNHLY, CDR2 FYNNEI, per germline. CDR3 sequence reads: CASSPRDRGSNPQYF. The DNA of the CDR3 is TGTGCCAGCAGCCCCCGGGACAGGGGTTCTAATCCCCAGTACTTC. The complete variable domain, with remaining parts taken from reference TRBV2 and TRBJ2-7, reads EPEVTQTPSHQVTQMGQEVILRCVPISNHLYFYWYRQILGQKVEFLVSFYNNEISEKSEIFDDQFSVERPDGSNFTLKIRSTKLEDSAMYFCASSPRDRGSNPQYFGPGTRLTVT.

This chain uses TRBV7-2 with TRBJ2-7; D uncertain. V shed 1 base and J shed 9 bases, with 10 bases lying between them. Germline CDR1 reads SGHTA; CDR2 reads FQGNSA. This CDR3 comprises 12 residues. CDR3 in amino acids: CASSLELARQYF. Here the CDR3 DNA reads TGTGCCAGCAGCTTAGAACTGGCCCGGCAGTACTTC.

This clonotype has just a few counts. V usage is TRBV20-1 and J usage is TRBJ2-5; 7 bases agree with TRBD2. Germline V gene data show CDR1 as DFQATT and CDR2 as SNEGSKA (reference sequence). CDR3 size: 13 residues. The J segment lost 2 bases and the V segment lost 5 bases, leaving 5 bases of the junction unmatched. Here the CDR3 reads CSARDYRQETQYF. In DNA form, the CDR3 reads TGCAGTGCTCGGGACTACCGGCAAGAGACCCAGTACTTC.

V and J are TRBV15 and TRBJ1-1; 7 bases fit TRBD1. The CDR3 is 15 amino acids. The J segment lost 3 bases and the V segment lost 1 base, leaving 5 bases of the junction unmatched. Germline V gene lookup returns CDR1 LNHNV and CDR2 YYDKDF (reference sequence). CDR3 sequence (DNA): TGTGCCACCAGCAGAGTCGGGCAGGGGGACACTGAAGCTTTCTTT. Amino acids: CATSRVGQGDTEAFF.